These T cell receptor beta chains were read from a single sample in a study of shared clonotypes between healthy human individuals. Clones were read by immunoSEQ multiplex PCR, and TCRdb kept only the in-frame ones, dropping some. This table has about 2.3 million clones, 85% to 95% appearing once. The sample consisted of naive CD4+ T cells from PBMCs. The origin of the receptors is a man between 18 and 29 years old in good health. Some clones in this sample may be carry-over from other donors' samples. The CDR3 runs from the conserved cysteine through the conserved F or W. D genes are given only for firm matches. Some rows have no size entry. The others give once, few or many, or a class for an expanded clone.

v_gene	d_gene	abundance	j_gene	CDR3aa	CDR3nt
TRBV29-1	TRBD2	.	TRBJ2-1	CSVEEPLAGSYNEQFF	TGCAGCGTTGAAGAACCACTAGCGGGATCCTACAATGAGCAGTTCTTC
TRBV30	.	.	TRBJ2-7	CALRDSSYEQYF	TGTGCTCTCAGGGACTCCTCCTACGAGCAGTACTTC
TRBV18	.	.	TRBJ2-2	CASSPPSNTGELFF	TGTGCCAGCTCACCTCCGTCGAACACCGGGGAGCTGTTTTTT
TRBV7-3	.	few	TRBJ1-2	CASSATGTAGFTF	TGTGCCAGCAGCGCAACCGGGACCGCTGGTTTCACCTTC
TRBV5-4	.	.	TRBJ1-2	CASSFTGTVYGYTF	TGTGCCAGCAGCTTCACTGGGACGGTCTATGGCTACACCTTC
TRBV6-6	TRBD2	.	TRBJ2-7	CASSYELAGEQYF	TGTGCCAGCAGTTACGAACTAGCGGGAGAGCAGTACTTC
TRBV18	.	.	TRBJ2-7	CASSPRQTYEQYF	TGTGCCAGCTCACCGCGGCAGACCTACGAGCAGTACTTC
TRBV10-3	.	once	TRBJ1-2	CAISEPKDGSYYGYTF	TGTGCCATCAGTGAGCCCAAAGATGGGTCGTACTATGGCTACACCTTC
TRBV6-5	.	.	TRBJ2-1	CASSLLGAQYNEQFF	TGTGCCAGCAGTTTATTGGGGGCACAGTACAATGAGCAGTTCTTC
TRBV19	.	once	TRBJ2-7	CASSHPDAVTYEQYF	TGTGCCAGTAGTCACCCGGACGCAGTCACCTACGAGCAGTACTTC
TRBV10-3	.	.	TRBJ1-5	CAISESGGNQPQHF	TGTGCCATCAGTGAGTCGGGGGGCAATCAGCCCCAGCATTTT
TRBV9	TRBD2	.	TRBJ2-7	CASSPEFRVAGGRALEQYF	TGTGCCAGCAGCCCAGAGTTCCGGGTCGCTGGCGGGAGGGCCCTCGAGCAGTACTTC
TRBV5-1	.	.	TRBJ2-1	CASSAGTGNNEQFF	TGCGCCAGCTCGGCCGGGACGGGAAACAATGAGCAGTTCTTC
TRBV6-6	.	.	TRBJ2-1	CASSSPDRKYNEQFF	TGTGCCAGCAGTTCCCCGGACAGAAAATACAATGAGCAGTTCTTC
TRBV28	.	.	TRBJ2-3	CASGGMAEDTQYF	TGTGCCAGCGGGGGTATGGCGGAAGATACGCAGTATTTT
TRBV4-3	.	.	TRBJ1-4	CASSQDHNKQYEKLFF	TGCGCCAGCAGCCAAGATCACAACAAACAGTATGAAAAACTGTTTTTT
TRBV7-9	TRBD1	.	TRBJ2-6	CASSLWKGQGTNGANVLTF	TGTGCCAGCAGCTTATGGAAGGGACAGGGGACAAACGGGGCCAACGTCCTGACTTTC
TRBV27	.	.	TRBJ1-2	CASSLGSFYGYTF	TGTGCCAGCAGTTTGGGCAGTTTCTATGGCTACACCTTC
TRBV9	TRBD1	.	TRBJ2-7	CASSVRGGPYEQYF	TGTGCCAGCAGCGTCCGAGGGGGCCCCTACGAGCAGTACTTC
TRBV2	.	.	TRBJ2-1	CASAGQLNNEQFF	TGTGCCAGTGCGGGACAGTTAAACAATGAGCAGTTCTTC
TRBV7-9	.	.	TRBJ2-5	CASSLRRDQTQYF	TGTGCCAGCAGCTTAAGAAGGGATCAGACCCAGTACTTC
TRBV19	.	.	TRBJ2-3	CASSIDLEGIADTQYF	TGTGCCAGTAGTATAGATTTGGAGGGGATCGCAGATACGCAGTATTTT
TRBV2	.	.	TRBJ1-4	CASSEIYSANEKLFF	TGTGCCAGCAGTGAAATTTACAGTGCCAATGAAAAACTGTTTTTT
TRBV2	.	.	TRBJ2-3	CASSVVDTQYF	TGTGCCAGCAGTGTGGTGGATACGCAGTATTTT
TRBV7-9	.	.	TRBJ1-5	CASSLEANQPQHF	TGTGCCAGCAGCTTAGAGGCTAATCAGCCCCAGCATTTT
TRBV2	TRBD1	.	TRBJ2-5	CASSVGQGLGETQYF	TGTGCCAGCAGTGTGGGACAGGGCCTCGGAGAGACCCAGTACTTC
TRBV14	TRBD1	.	TRBJ1-2	CASSQKPGQLGYTF	TGTGCCAGCAGCCAAAAACCGGGACAGTTGGGCTACACCTTC
TRBV6-5	TRBD1	.	TRBJ1-2	CASSPQGERGYTF	TGTGCCAGCAGCCCCCAGGGGGAGCGCGGCTACACCTTC
TRBV5-1	TRBD1	.	TRBJ2-3	CASSFPGQHTDTQYF	TGCGCCAGCAGCTTCCCGGGACAGCACACAGATACGCAGTATTTT
TRBV6-1	TRBD2	.	TRBJ2-2	CASSQTGGLLFF	TGTGCCAGCAGCCAAACGGGAGGGCTCCTGTTTTTT
TRBV11-3	TRBD2	.	TRBJ2-2	CASSLTWTSGRTGELFF	TGTGCCAGCAGCTTAACGTGGACTAGCGGAAGAACCGGGGAGCTGTTTTTT
TRBV28	.	.	TRBJ1-5	CASSPDRRQPQHF	TGTGCCAGCAGTCCTGACAGAAGGCAGCCCCAGCATTTT
TRBV5-4	.	.	TRBJ2-6	CASSPMGESSGANVLTF	TGTGCCAGCAGCCCCATGGGCGAGAGCTCTGGGGCCAACGTCCTGACTTTC
TRBV29-1	.	.	TRBJ2-3	CSVRWRPHSKDTQYF	TGCAGCGTTAGGTGGAGACCACACTCGAAAGATACGCAGTATTTT
TRBV29-1	TRBD2	.	TRBJ2-3	CSVDRLAGGPEQYF	TGCAGCGTCGACCGACTAGCGGGAGGGCCGGAGCAGTATTTT
TRBV5-1	.	.	TRBJ1-1	CASSLVPTNTEAFF	TGCGCCAGCAGCTTGGTCCCAACGAACACTGAAGCTTTCTTT
TRBV28	.	.	TRBJ2-5	CASRVRGFGGIETQYF	TGTGCCAGCAGAGTTAGGGGTTTTGGCGGTATAGAGACCCAGTACTTC